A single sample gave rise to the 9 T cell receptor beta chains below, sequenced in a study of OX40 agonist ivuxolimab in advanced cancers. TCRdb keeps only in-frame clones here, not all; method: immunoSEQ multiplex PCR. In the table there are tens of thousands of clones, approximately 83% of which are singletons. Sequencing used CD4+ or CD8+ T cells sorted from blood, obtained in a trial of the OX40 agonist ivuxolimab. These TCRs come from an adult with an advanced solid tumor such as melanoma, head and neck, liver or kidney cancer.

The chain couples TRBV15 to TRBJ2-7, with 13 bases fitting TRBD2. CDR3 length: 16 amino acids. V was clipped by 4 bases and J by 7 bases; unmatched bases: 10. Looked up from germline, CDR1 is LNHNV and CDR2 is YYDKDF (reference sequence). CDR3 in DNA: TGTGCCACCAGCAAAGGACTAGCGGGAGCCATAAGAGAGCAGTACTTC. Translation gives CATSKGLAGAIREQYF. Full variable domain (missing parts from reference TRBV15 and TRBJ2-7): DAMVIQNPRYQVTQFGKPVTLSCSQTLNHNVMYWYQQKSSQAPKLLFHYYDKDFNNEADTPDNFQSRRPNTSFCFLDIRSPGLGDTAMYLCATSKGLAGAIREQYFGPGTRLTVT.

The CDR3 spells CASSFSDSAHNEQFF. Here the CDR3 DNA reads TGTGCCAGCAGCTTCTCGGATAGCGCCCACAATGAGCAGTTCTTC. The chain employs TRBV6-5 and TRBJ2-1; D might be TRBD2 (5 bases). Trimming removed 6 bases from V and 5 bases from J, with 17 bases in between. Germline V gene data show CDR1 as MNHEY and CDR2 as SVGAGI. The CDR3 length is 15 residues.

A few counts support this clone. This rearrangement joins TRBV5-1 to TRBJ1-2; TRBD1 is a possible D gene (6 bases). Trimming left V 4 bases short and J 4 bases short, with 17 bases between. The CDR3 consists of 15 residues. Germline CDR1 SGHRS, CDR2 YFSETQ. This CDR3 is CASSRLAGAAYGYTF. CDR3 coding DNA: TGCGCCAGCAGCCGTCTGGCAGGGGCCGCCTATGGCTACACCTTC.

DNA for the CDR3: TGTGCCTGGAGTGTAATGTCGTTCCGATCCTACAATGAGCAGTTCTTC. As protein: CAWSVMSFRSYNEQFF. The chain uses TRBV30 and TRBJ2-1; no reliable D call. CDR3 length: 16 residues. The ends were cut back, 0 bases at V and 1 base at J, with 13 bases in the middle. CDR1 is GTSNPN and CDR2 is SVGIG in the germline V gene (reference sequence).

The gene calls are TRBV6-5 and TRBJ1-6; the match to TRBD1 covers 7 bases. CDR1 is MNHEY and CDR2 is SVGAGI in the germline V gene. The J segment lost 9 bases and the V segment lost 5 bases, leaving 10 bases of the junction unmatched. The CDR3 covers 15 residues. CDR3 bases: TGTGCCAGCAGTAATGACAGGGTTCTAGGTTCACCCCTCCACTTT. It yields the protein CASSNDRVLGSPLHF.

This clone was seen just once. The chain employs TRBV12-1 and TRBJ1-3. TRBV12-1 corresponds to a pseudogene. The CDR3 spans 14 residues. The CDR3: CASSFPKVRNTIYF. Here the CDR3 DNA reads TGTGCCAGCAGCTTCCCAAAGGTAAGGAACACCATATATTTT.

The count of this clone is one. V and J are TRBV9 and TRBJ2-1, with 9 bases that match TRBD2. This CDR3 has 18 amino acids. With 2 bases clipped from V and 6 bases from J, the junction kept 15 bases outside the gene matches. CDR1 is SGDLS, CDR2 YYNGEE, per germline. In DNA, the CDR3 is TGTGCCAGCAGCGTCCCAACTTATAGCGGGAGCTTAAGCAATGAGCAGTTCTTC. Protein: CASSVPTYSGSLSNEQFF.

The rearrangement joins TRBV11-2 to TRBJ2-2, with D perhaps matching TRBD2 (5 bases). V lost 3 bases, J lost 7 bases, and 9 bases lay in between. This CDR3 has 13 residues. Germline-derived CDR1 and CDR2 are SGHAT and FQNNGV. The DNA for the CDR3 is TGTGCCAGCAGCTTCGTGAGGGACGGGGAGCTGTTTTTT. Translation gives CASSFVRDGELFF. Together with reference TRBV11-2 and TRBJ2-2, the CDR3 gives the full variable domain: EAGVAQSPRYKIIEKRQSVAFWCNPISGHATLYWYQQILGQGPKLLIQFQNNGVVDDSQLPKDRFSAERLKGVDSTLKIQPAKLEDSAVYLCASSFVRDGELFFGEGSRLTVL.

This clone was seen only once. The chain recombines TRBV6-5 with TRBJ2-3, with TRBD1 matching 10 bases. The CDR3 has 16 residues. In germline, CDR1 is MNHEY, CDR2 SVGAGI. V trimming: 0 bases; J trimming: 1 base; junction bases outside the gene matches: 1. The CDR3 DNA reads TGTGCCAGCAGTTACTCAGGGACAGGGGGCACAGATACGCAGTATTTT. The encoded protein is CASSYSGTGGTDTQYF.